This TCR beta chain appears in the sequencing data of a study of brain T cells in children with intractable seizures. Overall study findings and caveats: Pre-surgery blood may have been undersampled, hiding some clones.

Measured with immunoSEQ multiplex PCR; TCRdb has only the in-frame clones, and not every one. The sample yields a few hundred thousand clones, about 94% seen once. Regarding time point: blood from clinic visit 5 months post-surgery; TSC patient then seizure free. Only cases whose brain tissue showed the highest T cell transcript signatures were sequenced. Pre-surgery treatment included at least one anti-epileptic drug. V gave up 6 bases and J gave up 8 bases, with 19 bases separating them. The germline V gene has CDR1 SGHAT and CDR2 FQNNGV. The CDR3 has 14 residues. To note about this clone: No antigen is known for it.

The sequenced sample was peripheral blood, obtained more than 4 months after surgery. This sequence originates from a boy younger than two with tuberous sclerosis and intractable seizures. The V call is TRBV11-2, the J call TRBJ1-1; unclear D gene. The CDR3 sequence: CASRSWSAAEEAFF. Written as DNA, the CDR3 is TGTGCCAGCAGATCATGGTCGGCGGCTGAGGAAGCTTTCTTT.